The entry below gives a single T cell receptor (beta chain) sequence along with its context. Produced via immunoSEQ multiplex PCR; TCRdb's table is partial and in-frame only. The data contain more than 90,000 clones, about three quarters of them seen just once; the ten biggest clones take up 1.5% to 2.5%. This sample is drawn from a study of fetal regulatory T cell absence and autoimmunity. V lost 6 bases, J lost 2 bases, and 12 bases stayed unmatched. This CDR3 comprises 16 residues. Germline lookup yields CDR1 SGHVS and CDR2 FNYEAQ. The source material was pancreas tissue. This TCR came from a male donor with IPEX syndrome. The rearrangement links TRBV7-6 to TRBJ2-7, with 8 bases aligning to TRBD2. The CDR3 DNA is TGTGCCAGCAGTCCAGTCGGGAGGGAGATGCCCTACGAGCAGTACTTC. It is translated as CASSPVGREMPYEQYF.